Ten or more counts support the clone carrying this T cell receptor beta chain. The data are from a study of early T cells in non-severe SARS-CoV-2 infection. This CDR3 is built from 11 residues. V gave up 5 bases and J gave up 5 bases, with 4 bases separating them. Looked up from germline, CDR1 is MNHNY and CDR2 is SVGAGI (reference sequence). TCRdb ran MiXCR on the 5' RACE reads and lists one entry per CDR3 protein. The sample yields 35,000 to 45,000 distinct CDR3 sequences, roughly 5.9% seen once. The sample comprised whole blood. The chain uses TRBV6-6 and TRBJ1-5; D is ambiguous. The origin of this receptor is an adult who was a healthcare worker with PCR-confirmed SARS-CoV-2 infection or an uninfected control (not recorded which). CDR3 DNA sequence: TGTGCCAGCAGTCAGTATCAGCCCCAGCATTTT. Its protein product is CASSQYQPQHF.